This T cell receptor beta chain was found in a study of T cells in localized non-small cell lung cancer. With respect to this clone: The antigen is unknown.

Study results and limitations: A median about 54 of the top 100 tumor clones appeared in adjacent lung.

The data were produced by immunoSEQ multiplex PCR, yet TCRdb's version contains in-frame clones alone and is incomplete. The sample has around 34,000 clones; 93% are singletons. This clonotype was sampled from an older female donor with stage I lung adenocarcinoma. Sequences were derived from peripheral blood, sampled before any cancer treatment.

CDR3 in DNA: TGTGCCAGCTCACTGACAGATTCCTCCTCCTACGAGCAGTACTTC. Its translation is CASSLTDSSSYEQYF. V and J are TRBV18 and TRBJ2-7; a weak D match, TRBD1 (5 bases). This CDR3 has 15 amino acids. Germline CDR1 reads KGHSH; CDR2 reads LQKENI. Between the trimmed V and J ends, which lost 4 bases and 0 bases, there was a span of 13 bases.